These 3 T cell receptor beta chains came from one sample sequenced in a study of CD8+CD57+ T cells in acquired aplastic anemia. TCR beta VDJ combinations and CDR3 sequences were profiled from genomic DNA. TCRdb used MiXCR to reprocess the reads, holding one entry per CDR3 protein. The top ten hold approximately 13% of the sample, which has about 180,000 distinct CDR3 sequences, less than 50% seen once. Flow cytometry had shown expanded CD8+CD57+ cells in the patients chosen for sequencing. Sequencing input: sorted CD4+, CD8+, or CD8+CD57+ T cells (not recorded which) from PBMCs. These receptors were obtained from a human donor with aplastic anemia.

This clonotype was observed a handful of times. The V call is TRBV7-9, the J call TRBJ2-7; D is possibly TRBD2 (5 bases). There are 13 residues in the CDR3. The germline V and J ends were trimmed by 5 bases and 2 bases, with 10 bases remaining between them. In germline, CDR1 is SEHNR, CDR2 FQNEAQ (reference sequence). CDR3 loop: CASSQEVTYEQYF. DNA for the CDR3: TGTGCCAGCAGCCAGGAGGTGACCTACGAGCAGTACTTC.

This clonotype occurred once. V usage is TRBV9 and J usage is TRBJ2-1; TRBD2 matches at 11 bases. The J segment lost 7 bases and the V segment lost 4 bases, leaving 10 bases of the junction unmatched. CDR1 is SGDLS and CDR2 is YYNGEE in the germline V gene. The length of the CDR3 is 16 residues. Written as DNA, the CDR3 is TGTGCCAGCAGCAAGACTAGCGGGATCGAATGGAATGAGCAGTTCTTC. This codes for CASSKTSGIEWNEQFF.

This chain links TRBV29-1 with TRBJ2-1, with 9 bases matching TRBD1. The junction had 8 bases not matched to a gene; V was cut back by 6 bases and J by 5 bases. CDR1 and CDR2 (germline): SQVTM, ANQGSEA. The length of the CDR3 is 14 residues. The CDR3 protein is CSVDPGQGDNEQFF. The CDR3, as DNA: TGCAGCGTCGACCCGGGACAGGGAGACAATGAGCAGTTCTTC.